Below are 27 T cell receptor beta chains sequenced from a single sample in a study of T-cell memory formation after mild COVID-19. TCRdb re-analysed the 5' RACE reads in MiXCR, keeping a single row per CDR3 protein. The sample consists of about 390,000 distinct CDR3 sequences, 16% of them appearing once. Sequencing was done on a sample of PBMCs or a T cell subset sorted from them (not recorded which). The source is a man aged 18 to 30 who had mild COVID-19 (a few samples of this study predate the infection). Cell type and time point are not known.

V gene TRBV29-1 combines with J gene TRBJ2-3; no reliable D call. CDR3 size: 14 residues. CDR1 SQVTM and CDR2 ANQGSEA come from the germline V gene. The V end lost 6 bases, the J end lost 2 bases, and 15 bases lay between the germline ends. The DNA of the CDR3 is TGCAGCGTCCCGACCAAACTAAACACAGATACGCAGTATTTT. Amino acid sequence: CSVPTKLNTDTQYF.

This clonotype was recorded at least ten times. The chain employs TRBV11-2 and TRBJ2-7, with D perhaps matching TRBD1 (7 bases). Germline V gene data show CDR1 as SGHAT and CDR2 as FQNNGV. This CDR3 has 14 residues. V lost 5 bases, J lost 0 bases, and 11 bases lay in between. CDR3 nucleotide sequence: TGTGCCAGCAGCCCAGGGGGGTCCTCCTACGAGCAGTACTTC. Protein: CASSPGGSSYEQYF.

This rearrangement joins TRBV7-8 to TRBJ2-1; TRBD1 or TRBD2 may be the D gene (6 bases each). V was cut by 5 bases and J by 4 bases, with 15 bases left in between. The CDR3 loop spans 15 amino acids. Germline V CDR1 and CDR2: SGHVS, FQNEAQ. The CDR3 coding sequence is TGTGCCAGCAGCCGGGGGCAGAGTAATTACAATGAGCAGTTCTTC. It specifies CASSRGQSNYNEQFF.

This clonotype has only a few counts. The CDR3 sequence is CASSEAPRAYEQFF. In DNA form, the CDR3 reads TGTGCCAGCAGTGAAGCGCCCAGGGCCTACGAGCAGTTCTTC. The rearrangement links TRBV2 to TRBJ2-1, with a possible D match to TRBD1 (5 bases). Germline CDR1 and CDR2: SNHLY and FYNNEI. Trimming cost V 0 bases and J 10 bases, with 13 bases left between them. The CDR3 contains 14 residues.

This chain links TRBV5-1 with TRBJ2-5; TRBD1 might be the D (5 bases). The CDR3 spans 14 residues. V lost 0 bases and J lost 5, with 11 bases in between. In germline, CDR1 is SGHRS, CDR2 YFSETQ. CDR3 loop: CASSLEQERETQYF. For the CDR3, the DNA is TGCGCCAGCAGCTTGGAACAGGAAAGGGAGACCCAGTACTTC.

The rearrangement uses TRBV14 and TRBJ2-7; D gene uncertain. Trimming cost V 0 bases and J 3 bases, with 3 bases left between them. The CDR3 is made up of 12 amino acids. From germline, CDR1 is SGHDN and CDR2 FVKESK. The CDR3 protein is CASSQEFYEQYV. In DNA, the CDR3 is TGTGCCAGCAGCCAAGAGTTCTACGAGCAGTACGTC.

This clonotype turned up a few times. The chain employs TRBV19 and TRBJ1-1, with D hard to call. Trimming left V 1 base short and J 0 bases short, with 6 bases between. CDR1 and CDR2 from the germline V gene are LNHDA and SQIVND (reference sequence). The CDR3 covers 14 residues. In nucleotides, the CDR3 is TGTGCCAGTAGTATAGGGCGGCTGAACACTGAAGCTTTCTTT. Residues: CASSIGRLNTEAFF. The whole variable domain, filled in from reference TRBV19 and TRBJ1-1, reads DGGITQSPKYLFRKEGQNVTLSCEQNLNHDAMYWYRQDPGQGLRLIYYSQIVNDFQKGDIAEGYSVSREKKESFPLTVTSAQKNPTAFYLCASSIGRLNTEAFFGQGTRLTVV.

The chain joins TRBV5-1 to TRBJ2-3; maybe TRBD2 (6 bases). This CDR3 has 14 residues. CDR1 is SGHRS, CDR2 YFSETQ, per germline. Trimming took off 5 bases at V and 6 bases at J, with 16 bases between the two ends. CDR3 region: CASRRDVTADTQYF. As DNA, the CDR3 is TGCGCCAGCAGGCGGGACGTGACGGCGGATACGCAGTATTTT.

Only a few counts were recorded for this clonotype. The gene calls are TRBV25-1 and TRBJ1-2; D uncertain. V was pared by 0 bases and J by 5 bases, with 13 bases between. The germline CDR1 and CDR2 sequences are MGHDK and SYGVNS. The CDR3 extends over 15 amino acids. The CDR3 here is CASSEYGSAYYGYTF. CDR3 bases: TGTGCCAGCAGTGAATATGGCAGCGCCTATTATGGCTACACCTTC.

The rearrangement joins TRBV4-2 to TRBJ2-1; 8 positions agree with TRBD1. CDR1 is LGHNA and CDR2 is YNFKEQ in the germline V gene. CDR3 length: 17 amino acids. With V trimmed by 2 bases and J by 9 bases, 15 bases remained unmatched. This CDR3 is CASSQFTDRGRGSEQFF. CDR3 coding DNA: TGTGCCAGCAGCCAATTCACAGACAGGGGACGGGGTAGTGAGCAGTTCTTC.

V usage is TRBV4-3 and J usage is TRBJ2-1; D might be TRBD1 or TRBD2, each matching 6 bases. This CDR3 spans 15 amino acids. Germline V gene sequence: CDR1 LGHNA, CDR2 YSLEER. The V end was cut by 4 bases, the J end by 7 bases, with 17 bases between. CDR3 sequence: CASSRRGAGRNEQFF. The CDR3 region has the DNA TGCGCCAGCAGCCGAAGGGGGGCAGGGAGGAATGAGCAGTTCTTC.

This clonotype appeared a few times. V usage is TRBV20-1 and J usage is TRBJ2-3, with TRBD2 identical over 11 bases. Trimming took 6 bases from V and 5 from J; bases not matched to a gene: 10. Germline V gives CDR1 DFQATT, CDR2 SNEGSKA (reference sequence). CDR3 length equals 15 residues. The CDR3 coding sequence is TGCAGTGCCCCTCGGATAGCGGGGGGGCAAGATACGCAGTATTTT. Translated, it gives CSAPRIAGGQDTQYF.

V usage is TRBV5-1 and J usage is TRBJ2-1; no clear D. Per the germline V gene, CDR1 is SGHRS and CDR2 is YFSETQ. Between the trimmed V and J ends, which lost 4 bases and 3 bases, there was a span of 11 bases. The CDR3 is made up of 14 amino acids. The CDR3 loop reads CASSPQTLYNEQFF. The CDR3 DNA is TGCGCCAGCAGCCCCCAGACGCTCTACAATGAGCAGTTCTTC.

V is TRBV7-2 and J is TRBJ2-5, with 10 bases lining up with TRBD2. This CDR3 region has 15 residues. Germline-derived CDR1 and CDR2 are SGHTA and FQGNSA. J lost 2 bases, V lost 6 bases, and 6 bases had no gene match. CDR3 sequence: CASSWSGGEQETQYF. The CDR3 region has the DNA TGTGCCAGCAGTTGGAGCGGGGGGGAGCAAGAGACCCAGTACTTC.

The CDR3 spells CASSWRTGNTEAFF. CDR3 in DNA: TGTGCCAGCAGCTGGCGGACAGGGAACACTGAAGCTTTCTTT. The chain employs TRBV7-8 and TRBJ1-1; 7 bases are a match to TRBD1. The CDR3 consists of 14 residues. Germline V gene sequence: CDR1 SGHVS, CDR2 FQNEAQ. V was clipped by 4 bases and J by 1 base; unmatched bases: 3.

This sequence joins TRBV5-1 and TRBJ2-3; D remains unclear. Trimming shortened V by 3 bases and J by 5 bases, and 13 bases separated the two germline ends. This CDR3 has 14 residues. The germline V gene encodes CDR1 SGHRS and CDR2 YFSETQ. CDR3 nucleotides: TGCGCCAGCAGCTGGGCCTCGCCAGGAGATACGCAGTATTTT. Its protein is CASSWASPGDTQYF.

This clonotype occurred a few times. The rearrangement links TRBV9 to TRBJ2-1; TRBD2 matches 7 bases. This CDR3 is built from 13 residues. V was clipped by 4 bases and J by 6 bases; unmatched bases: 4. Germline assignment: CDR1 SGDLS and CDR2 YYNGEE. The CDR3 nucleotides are TGTGCCAGCAGCTCCAGGGAGGGCAATGAGCAGTTCTTC. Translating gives CASSSREGNEQFF.

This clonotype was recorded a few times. The CDR3 nucleotides are TGTGCCAGCAGCAGCTTCTCAGAAGAGCAGTACTTC. Amino acids: CASSSFSEEQYF. The V gene is TRBV7-2, the J gene TRBJ2-7; the D is unclear. Trimming shortened V by 5 bases and J by 7 bases, and 12 bases separated the two germline ends. The germline CDR1 and CDR2 sequences are SGHTA and FQGNSA. This CDR3 has 12 amino acids.

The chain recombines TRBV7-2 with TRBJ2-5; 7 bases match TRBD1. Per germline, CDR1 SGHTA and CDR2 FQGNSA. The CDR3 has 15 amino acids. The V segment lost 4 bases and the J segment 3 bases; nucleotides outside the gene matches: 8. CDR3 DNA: TGTGCCAGCAGCTACCGGGACAGAGGAGAAGAGACCCAGTACTTC. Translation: CASSYRDRGEETQYF.

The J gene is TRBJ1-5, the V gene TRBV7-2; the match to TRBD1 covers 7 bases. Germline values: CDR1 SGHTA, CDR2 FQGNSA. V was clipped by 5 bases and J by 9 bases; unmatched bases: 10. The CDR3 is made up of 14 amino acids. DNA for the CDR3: TGTGCCAGCAGCCCAGGGAGGGGGCGTTCGCCCCAGCATTTT. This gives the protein CASSPGRGRSPQHF.

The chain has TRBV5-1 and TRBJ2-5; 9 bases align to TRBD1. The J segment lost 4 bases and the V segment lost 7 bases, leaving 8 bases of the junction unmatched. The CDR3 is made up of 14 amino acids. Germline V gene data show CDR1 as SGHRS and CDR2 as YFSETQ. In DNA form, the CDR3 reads TGCGCCAGCCTCCCAACAGGGGGCCGAGAGACCCAGTACTTC. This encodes CASLPTGGRETQYF.

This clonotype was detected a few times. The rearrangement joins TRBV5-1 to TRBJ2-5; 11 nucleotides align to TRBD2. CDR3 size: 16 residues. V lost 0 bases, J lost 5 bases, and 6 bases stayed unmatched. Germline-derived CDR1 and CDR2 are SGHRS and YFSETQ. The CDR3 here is CASSLGLAGNRETQYF. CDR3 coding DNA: TGCGCCAGCAGCTTGGGACTAGCGGGGAATAGGGAGACCCAGTACTTC.

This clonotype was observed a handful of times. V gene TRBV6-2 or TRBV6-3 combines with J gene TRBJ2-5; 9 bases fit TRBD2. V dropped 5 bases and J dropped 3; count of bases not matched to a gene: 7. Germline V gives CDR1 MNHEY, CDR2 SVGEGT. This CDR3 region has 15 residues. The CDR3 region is CASSDRLADEETQYF. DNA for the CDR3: TGTGCCAGCAGTGACAGACTAGCGGACGAAGAGACCCAGTACTTC.

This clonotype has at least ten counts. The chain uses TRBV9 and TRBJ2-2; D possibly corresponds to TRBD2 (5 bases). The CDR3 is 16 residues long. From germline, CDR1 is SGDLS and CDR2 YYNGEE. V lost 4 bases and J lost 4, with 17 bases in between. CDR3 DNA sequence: TGTGCCAGCAGCCCCCGCGCGGGTGCGGGCACCGGGGAGCTGTTTTTT. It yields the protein CASSPRAGAGTGELFF.

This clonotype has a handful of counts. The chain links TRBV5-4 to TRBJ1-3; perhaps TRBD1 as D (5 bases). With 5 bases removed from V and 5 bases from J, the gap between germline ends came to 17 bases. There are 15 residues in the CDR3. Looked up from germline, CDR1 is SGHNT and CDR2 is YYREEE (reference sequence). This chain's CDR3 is CASSSEGHSRNTIYF. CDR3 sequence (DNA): TGTGCCAGCAGTTCGGAAGGACACAGCAGAAACACCATATATTTT.

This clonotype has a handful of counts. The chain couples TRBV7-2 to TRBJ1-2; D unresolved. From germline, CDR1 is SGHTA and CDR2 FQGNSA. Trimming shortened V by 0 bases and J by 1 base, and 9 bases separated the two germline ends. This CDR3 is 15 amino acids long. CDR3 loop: CASSLASQNNYGYTF. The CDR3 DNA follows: TGTGCCAGCAGCTTAGCTAGCCAAAATAACTATGGCTACACCTTC.

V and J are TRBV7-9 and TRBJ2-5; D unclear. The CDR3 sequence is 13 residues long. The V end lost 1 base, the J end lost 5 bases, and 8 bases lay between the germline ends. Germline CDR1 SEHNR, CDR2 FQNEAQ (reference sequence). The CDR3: CASSLDMRETQYF. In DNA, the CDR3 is TGTGCCAGCAGCTTAGATATGAGGGAGACCCAGTACTTC.